The clone carrying this T cell receptor beta chain was detected once. Its antigen is undetermined. The V segment lost 2 bases and the J segment 7 bases; nucleotides outside the gene matches: 2. The CDR3 totals 14 residues. The germline gives CDR1 MNHNS, CDR2 SASEGT. Produced via immunoSEQ multiplex PCR; TCRdb's table is partial and in-frame only. The sample carries 150,000 to 200,000 clones, 80% to 85% recorded once. This sample was taken from a study of cytomegalovirus exposure and HLA in healthy donors. Study results and limitations: Per published reports, the classifier diagnosed cytomegalovirus status with high specificity and sensitivity. The TCR clusters that emerged in the first cohort tended, a later analysis found, to co-occur in the roughly 130 validation repertoires. About 180 TCR beta chains were listed as cytomegalovirus-associated. A few CMV-associated chains proved CMV antigen-specific in vitro.

Source material: PBMCs. The TCR was taken from a man aged 30 to 45 in good health and CMV-seropositive. J is TRBJ2-1 and V is TRBV6-1, with 10 bases that match TRBD2. CDR3 region: CASSELAGVNEQFF. CDR3 bases: TGTGCCAGCAGTGAACTAGCGGGAGTAAATGAGCAGTTCTTC.